Presented here are 28 T cell receptor beta chains from one specimen sequenced in a study of T-cell reconstitution after alpha-beta-depleted transplantation in children. Unique molecular identifiers were incorporated during preparation of the TCRbeta library. TCRdb re-called the PCR reads with MiXCR, one entry per CDR3 protein. The sample comprises roughly 500,000 distinct CDR3 sequences, less than 35% of which are singletons, and 2% to 3% rests with the top ten. Sequencing was performed on PBMCs from the stem cell graft donor, taken from the stem cell graft. The receptors shown here come from a human donor who donated a stem cell graft to a child with aplastic anemia.

The CDR3 nucleotides read TGTGCCAGCAGTTCACAGGGTTCCACCGGGGAGCTGTTTTTT. This translates into CASSSQGSTGELFF. The chain has TRBV12-3 or TRBV12-4 and TRBJ2-2; weak D call: TRBD1 (6 bases). The ends were cut back, 4 bases at V and 4 bases at J, with 10 bases in the middle. The CDR3 totals 14 residues.

This clonotype showed up many times. V is TRBV18 and J is TRBJ2-1, with D maybe TRBD2 (6 bases). The germline gives CDR1 KGHSH, CDR2 LQKENI. This CDR3 spans 13 amino acids. V lost 5 bases and J 4 bases, leaving 9 bases between the germline ends. The CDR3 DNA follows: TGTGCCAGCTCAGCCGGGGGATACAATGAGCAGTTCTTC. It codes for CASSAGGYNEQFF.

This clonotype turned up a few times. V is TRBV6-5 and J is TRBJ1-5; D is uncertain. CDR1 and CDR2 (germline): MNHEY, SVGAGI. The germline V and J ends were trimmed by 0 bases and 5 bases, with 5 bases remaining between them. This CDR3 has 13 residues. CDR3 protein: CASSYSWDQPQHF. CDR3 DNA: TGTGCCAGCAGTTACTCGTGGGATCAGCCCCAGCATTTT.

The rearrangement uses TRBV20-1 and TRBJ2-1; 9 bases fit TRBD1. The CDR3 runs 15 residues. V was pared by 3 bases and J by 4 bases, with 7 bases of the junction left unmatched. CDR1 DFQATT and CDR2 SNEGSKA come from the germline V gene (reference sequence). The CDR3 spells CSASPRTGVYNEQFF. The DNA for the CDR3 is TGCAGTGCTAGTCCCCGGACAGGGGTATACAATGAGCAGTTCTTC.

This clonotype has just a few counts. The chain has TRBV6-5 and TRBJ1-1, with a tentative D call TRBD1 (5 bases). The CDR3 loop spans 14 amino acids. Germline CDR1 and CDR2: MNHEY and SVGAGI. V was pared by 4 bases and J by 4 bases, with 13 bases between. The CDR3 region is CASSFTGPRTEAFF. CDR3 nucleotide sequence: TGTGCCAGCAGTTTTACGGGGCCCCGCACTGAAGCTTTCTTT.

This clonotype showed up just a few times. Here the CDR3 reads CSGGSAAQETQYF. CDR3 in DNA: TGCAGCGGCGGTTCGGCGGCCCAAGAGACCCAGTACTTC. The chain combines TRBV29-1 with TRBJ2-5; D not certain. Germline V gene lookup returns CDR1 SQVTM and CDR2 ANQGSEA. The length of the CDR3 is 13 residues. Trimming left V 7 bases short and J 1 base short, with 13 bases between.

In its sample, this clonotype was seen a few times. The chain joins TRBV7-6 to TRBJ2-1; TRBD2 matches at 12 bases. Germline V gives CDR1 SGHVS, CDR2 FNYEAQ. The CDR3 length is 15 residues. J gave up 9 bases and V 1 base, and 4 bases lay outside the gene matches. The DNA of the CDR3 is TGTGCCAGCAGCTTAGTCGAGACTAGCGGGAGTGAGCAGTTCTTC. Its protein product is CASSLVETSGSEQFF.

The chain joins TRBV18 to TRBJ1-6; D is undetermined. The V end lost 2 bases, the J end lost 7 bases, and 6 bases lay between the germline ends. CDR1 and CDR2 (germline): KGHSH, LQKENI. This CDR3 is built from 13 residues. The CDR3 bases are TGTGCCAGCTCACCATCTCCGAATTCACCCCTCCACTTT. Translated, it gives CASSPSPNSPLHF.

This clonotype has a handful of counts. The gene calls are TRBV12-3 or TRBV12-4 and TRBJ2-5; a possible D gene is TRBD2 (5 bases). CDR3 length: 15 residues. Trimming cost V 3 bases and J 2 bases, with 13 bases left between them. This CDR3 reads CASSLVGARQETQYF. CDR3 bases: TGTGCCAGCAGTTTGGTGGGAGCGAGACAAGAGACCCAGTACTTC.

The chain recombines TRBV19 with TRBJ1-1; the D gene is possibly TRBD1 (6 bases). V lost 3 bases to trimming and J lost 11 bases, with 19 bases between them. The CDR3 consists of 14 residues. Germline values: CDR1 LNHDA, CDR2 SQIVND (reference sequence). CDR3 sequence: CASSMLGRGLEAFF. The CDR3, as DNA: TGTGCCAGTAGTATGCTGGGCAGGGGCCTTGAGGCTTTCTTT.

The V gene is TRBV10-3, the J gene TRBJ2-2; 10 bases fit TRBD1. There are 15 residues in the CDR3. Germline loops: CDR1 ENHRY, CDR2 SYGVKD. V lost 4 bases, J lost 4 bases, and 3 bases stayed unmatched. The CDR3 sequence: CAISAGQGITGELFF. CDR3 sequence (DNA): TGTGCCATCAGTGCGGGACAGGGGATCACCGGGGAGCTGTTTTTT.

The chain joins TRBV27 to TRBJ2-5; D is tentatively TRBD1 or TRBD2 (5 bases each). V lost 5 bases, J lost 3 bases, and 16 bases lay in between. CDR1 MNHEY and CDR2 SMNVEV come from the germline V gene (reference sequence). CDR3 length: 15 amino acids. CDR3: CASSLAAGREETQYF. In DNA form, the CDR3 reads TGTGCCAGCAGTCTCGCCGCAGGGAGAGAAGAGACCCAGTACTTC.

The V gene is TRBV7-3, the J gene TRBJ2-1; no clear D. Trimming left V 0 bases short and J 8 bases short, with 11 bases between. The germline V gene encodes CDR1 SGHTA and CDR2 FQGTGA. CDR3 length: 14 amino acids. In nucleotides, the CDR3 is TGTGCCAGCAGCTTAACTCTAGGGATCGATGAGCAGTTCTTC. Protein product: CASSLTLGIDEQFF.

This clonotype was counted only a few times. The rearrangement joins TRBV6-5 to TRBJ1-6, with TRBD1 matching over 7 bases. Germline CDR1 reads MNHEY; CDR2 reads SVGAGI. The CDR3 spans 15 residues. After removal of 0 bases from V and 4 bases from J, the junction contained 0 bases not matched to a gene. DNA of the CDR3: TGTGCCAGCAGTTACTCGACAGGGTATAATTCACCCCTCCACTTT. Translating gives CASSYSTGYNSPLHF.

The rearrangement links TRBV18 to TRBJ2-5; tentative D call: TRBD2 (5 bases). CDR3 size: 14 residues. Trimming took 3 bases from V and 7 from J, leaving 15 bases between them. Germline V CDR1 and CDR2: KGHSH, LQKENI. Here the CDR3 reads CASSPELGPSTQYF. The CDR3 DNA is TGTGCCAGCTCACCCGAACTAGGCCCGTCGACCCAGTACTTC.

CDR3 amino acids: CASSLGQGATSGANVLTF. CDR3 nucleotide sequence: TGTGCCAGCAGCTTAGGACAGGGGGCTACGTCTGGGGCCAACGTCCTGACTTTC. The chain couples TRBV11-1 to TRBJ2-6; 10 nucleotides agree with TRBD1. With 1 base clipped from V and 1 base from J, the junction kept 4 bases outside the gene matches. CDR3 length equals 18 residues. Per the germline V gene, CDR1 is SGHAT and CDR2 is FQDESV (reference sequence).

The table lists this clonotype with a few counts. The chain uses TRBV4-3 and TRBJ1-2; no definite D call. The length of the CDR3 is 18 residues. Trimming removed 0 bases from V and 0 bases from J, with 17 bases in between. Germline lookup yields CDR1 LGHNA and CDR2 YSLEER. CDR3 DNA: TGCGCCAGCAGCCAAGAAAGCGAGCGACGGGTAGCTAACTATGGCTACACCTTC. The encoded protein is CASSQESERRVANYGYTF.

This clonotype has only a few counts. The rearrangement links TRBV7-9 to TRBJ1-2; 10 positions match TRBD1. V shed 2 bases, J shed 6 bases, and the junction held 3 bases outside the gene matches. Looked up from germline, CDR1 is SEHNR and CDR2 is FQNEAQ (reference sequence). The CDR3 contains 14 residues. CDR3 DNA: TGTGCCAGCAGCTTAACGACAGGGGGCCATGGCTACACCTTC. Encoded protein: CASSLTTGGHGYTF. Filled out from reference TRBV7-9 and TRBJ1-2, the complete variable domain reads DTGVSQNPRHKITKRGQNVTFRCDPISEHNRLYWYRQTLGQGPEFLTYFQNEAQLEKSRLLSDRFSAERPKGSFSTLEIQRTEQGDSAMYLCASSLTTGGHGYTFGSGTRLTVV.

This sequence joins TRBV13 and TRBJ1-2; 9 bases are shared with TRBD1. Per germline, CDR1 PRHDT and CDR2 FYEKMQ (reference sequence). Trimming took 4 bases from V and 8 from J; bases not matched to a gene: 8. The CDR3 runs to 14 residues. The CDR3 loop reads CASSSRDRVDGYTF. The CDR3 DNA is TGTGCCAGCAGCTCCAGGGACAGGGTCGACGGCTACACCTTC.

The chain uses TRBV5-1 and TRBJ1-2; D remains ambiguous. Germline values: CDR1 SGHRS, CDR2 YFSETQ. There are 14 residues in the CDR3. V lost 0 bases and J 1 base, leaving 7 bases between the germline ends. DNA of the CDR3: TGCGCCAGCAGCTTGGAAGAGGGTAACTATGGCTACACCTTC. It translates to CASSLEEGNYGYTF.

This clonotype appeared a few times. V gene TRBV20-1 combines with J gene TRBJ2-7; D remains ambiguous. CDR1 and CDR2 (germline): DFQATT, SNEGSKA (reference sequence). V was cut by 3 bases and J by 0 bases, with 9 bases left in between. The length of the CDR3 is 13 residues. DNA for the CDR3: TGCAGTGCTAGGACCGCTAGCTCCTACGAGCAGTACGTC. Protein product: CSARTASSYEQYV.

This clonotype was counted between two and nine times. The chain links TRBV9 to TRBJ2-2; tentative D call: TRBD2 (6 bases). The CDR3 covers 18 residues. CDR1 and CDR2 from the germline V gene are SGDLS and YYNGEE. V lost 0 bases to trimming and J lost 6 bases, with 21 bases between them. Here the CDR3 reads CASSVEASADVIPGELFF. The CDR3 DNA is TGTGCCAGCAGCGTAGAGGCTAGCGCGGACGTAATACCCGGGGAGCTGTTTTTT.

This clonotype turned up a few times. V gene TRBV27 combines with J gene TRBJ1-2, with 8 nucleotides matching TRBD1. Trimming cost V 7 bases and J 8 bases; bases outside gene matches: 9. Germline lookup yields CDR1 MNHEY and CDR2 SMNVEV (reference sequence). The CDR3 length is 13 residues. The CDR3 reads CASTPTGVSGYTF. The CDR3 DNA reads TGTGCCAGCACCCCGACAGGGGTATCCGGCTACACCTTC.

This chain joins TRBV5-4 and TRBJ1-4; 9 bases are a match to TRBD1. The CDR3 loop spans 15 amino acids. The J segment lost 7 bases and the V segment lost 4 bases, leaving 8 bases of the junction unmatched. Germline assignment: CDR1 SGHNT and CDR2 YYREEE (reference sequence). CDR3 bases: TGTGCCAGCAGCCCCGGACAGGGGATAAGTGAAAAACTGTTTTTT. Its translation is CASSPGQGISEKLFF. The full variable domain, its missing parts supplied by reference TRBV5-4 and TRBJ1-4, is ETGVTQSPTHLIKTRGQQVTLRCSSQSGHNTVSWYQQALGQGPQFIFQYYREEENGRGNFPPRFSGLQFPNYSSELNVNALELDDSALYLCASSPGQGISEKLFFGSGTQLSVL.

This clonotype was picked up a small number of times. The genes are TRBV27 and TRBJ2-3; 11 bases fit TRBD2. The CDR3 loop spans 13 amino acids. CDR1 and CDR2 from the germline V gene are MNHEY and SMNVEV (reference sequence). After removal of 3 bases from V and 12 bases from J, the junction contained 5 bases not matched to a gene. The CDR3 region is CASSLPGLADQYF. The CDR3 nucleotides are TGTGCCAGCAGTTTGCCGGGACTAGCGGATCAGTATTTT.

In regard to this clonotype: The conserved phenylalanine or tryptophan is not found at the CDR3 terminus, so this likely reflects a read error. CDR3 nucleotide sequence: TGCGCCAGCAGCTTGGCCTCTGCGAACACTGAAGCTTTCTTG. Amino acid sequence: CASSLASANTEAFL. The chain uses TRBV5-1 and TRBJ1-1, with D unresolved. The germline V gene encodes CDR1 SGHRS and CDR2 YFSETQ. Trimming left V 0 bases short and J 1 base short, with 7 bases between. The CDR3 runs to 14 residues.

This chain's CDR3 is CSVDRGPYNEQFF. CDR3 sequence (DNA): TGCAGCGTTGACAGGGGGCCTTACAATGAGCAGTTCTTC. This rearrangement joins TRBV29-1 to TRBJ2-1; 8 bases are shared with TRBD1. The CDR3 runs 13 residues. The V segment lost 3 bases and the J segment 4 bases; nucleotides outside the gene matches: 2. Germline V gene sequence: CDR1 SQVTM, CDR2 ANQGSEA.

The chain has TRBV9 and TRBJ1-2; D call uncertain. V was clipped by 3 bases and J by 5 bases, with 14 bases between them. The CDR3 totals 14 residues. Per the germline V gene, CDR1 is SGDLS and CDR2 is YYNGEE. The DNA for the CDR3 is TGTGCCAGCAGCGCCCAAGCGGGCCAGTATGGCTACACCTTC. Its protein product is CASSAQAGQYGYTF.